A selection of T cell receptor beta chains follows, all from one sample in a study of immune evolution from preneoplasia to lung adenocarcinoma. TCRdb's copy holds only in-frame clones and misses some; the assay was immunoSEQ multiplex PCR. The table shows 6,000 to 8,000 clones, with more than 60% occurring only once. The sequencing sample was made of FFPE minimally invasive lung adenocarcinoma tissue. The receptors derive from a person aged 45-69 years with lung adenocarcinoma. Both conserved end residues are part of each CDR3. Each record gives: D gene, V gene, CDR3 length, clone size, J gene, CDR3 DNA, CDR3 protein. A D gene is named only where the DNA matches it firmly. Clone size is not always given. Where it is, it says once, few, many or a class for expanded clones.

d_call: TRBD2; v_call: TRBV2; cdr3_length: 13; clone_size: -; j_call: TRBJ2-1; cdr3_nt: TGTGCCAGCAGGGGGCGGGAGGGCGATGAGCAGTTCTTC; cdr3_aa: CASRGREGDEQFF
d_call: -; v_call: TRBV10-3; cdr3_length: 14; clone_size: -; j_call: TRBJ2-5; cdr3_nt: TGTGCCATCAGTGAGTCGGCACAGAAAGAGACCCAGTACTTC; cdr3_aa: CAISESAQKETQYF
d_call: -; v_call: TRBV6-5; cdr3_length: 16; clone_size: once; j_call: TRBJ1-2; cdr3_nt: TGTGCCAGCAGTTACGTAGGGAATCAGGGCTCTTATGGCTACACCTTC; cdr3_aa: CASSYVGNQGSYGYTF
d_call: -; v_call: TRBV6-1; cdr3_length: 18; clone_size: -; j_call: TRBJ2-3; cdr3_nt: TGTGCCAGCAGTGATGTGAGGTTAGGACCTTTTTGGACAGATACGCAGTATTTT; cdr3_aa: CASSDVRLGPFWTDTQYF
d_call: -; v_call: TRBV19; cdr3_length: 18; clone_size: -; j_call: TRBJ1-2; cdr3_nt: TGTGCCAGTAGTATTACTTTTCTCTCAGGGACGGTCAACTATGGCTACACCTTC; cdr3_aa: CASSITFLSGTVNYGYTF
d_call: TRBD1; v_call: TRBV25-1; cdr3_length: 14; clone_size: -; j_call: TRBJ2-4; cdr3_nt: TGTGCCAGCAGTGATGGGACAGGAAAAAACATTCAGTACTTC; cdr3_aa: CASSDGTGKNIQYF
d_call: TRBD1; v_call: TRBV27; cdr3_length: 16; clone_size: -; j_call: TRBJ1-1; cdr3_nt: TGTGCCAGCAGTTTCAACAGGGGATCGGTGAACACTGAAGCTTTCTTT; cdr3_aa: CASSFNRGSVNTEAFF
d_call: TRBD2; v_call: TRBV9; cdr3_length: 17; clone_size: -; j_call: TRBJ2-1; cdr3_nt: TGTGCCAGCAGCGTAACCGGGGGGGTTAGCGGGCACAATGAGCAGTTCTTC; cdr3_aa: CASSVTGGVSGHNEQFF
d_call: -; v_call: TRBV7-5; cdr3_length: 17; clone_size: -; j_call: TRBJ1-2; cdr3_nt: TGTGCCAGAAGCCCTAGTCCCTACAGGGGTCTTTACTATGGCTACACCTTC; cdr3_aa: CARSPSPYRGLYYGYTF
d_call: TRBD2; v_call: TRBV7-3; cdr3_length: 14; clone_size: -; j_call: TRBJ2-3; cdr3_nt: TGTGCCAGCAGCGCAGCACTAGCGGGGGATACGCAGTATTTT; cdr3_aa: CASSAALAGDTQYF
d_call: -; v_call: TRBV6-6; cdr3_length: 15; clone_size: -; j_call: TRBJ2-7; cdr3_nt: TGTGCCAGCAGTACCCCCCTGGAGGGCGAGGGCGAGCAGTACTTC; cdr3_aa: CASSTPLEGEGEQYF
d_call: TRBD2; v_call: TRBV6-1; cdr3_length: 14; clone_size: -; j_call: TRBJ2-7; cdr3_nt: TGTGCCAGCAGAGCGGGGGTTCCCTCCTACGAGCAGTACTTC; cdr3_aa: CASRAGVPSYEQYF
d_call: TRBD2; v_call: TRBV7-9; cdr3_length: 16; clone_size: -; j_call: TRBJ2-3; cdr3_nt: TGTGCCAGCAGCCCAGGGACTAGCGGGATCACAGATACGCAGTATTTT; cdr3_aa: CASSPGTSGITDTQYF
d_call: TRBD1; v_call: TRBV28; cdr3_length: 20; clone_size: -; j_call: TRBJ2-1; cdr3_nt: TGTGCCAGCAGCGTACAGGGGGCCGTGGGAAGCGGGAATGTTTACAATGAGCAGTTCTTC; cdr3_aa: CASSVQGAVGSGNVYNEQFF
d_call: -; v_call: TRBV14; cdr3_length: 20; clone_size: -; j_call: TRBJ1-5; cdr3_nt: TGTGCCAGCAGCCAAGATCCGACACCGCAGGAAAAATATAGCAATCAGCCCCAGCATTTT; cdr3_aa: CASSQDPTPQEKYSNQPQHF
d_call: -; v_call: TRBV5-4; cdr3_length: 15; clone_size: -; j_call: TRBJ2-1; cdr3_nt: TGTGCCAGCAGCTTGCAGGGGCAAGGCTACAATGAGCAGTTCTTC; cdr3_aa: CASSLQGQGYNEQFF
d_call: TRBD1; v_call: TRBV15; cdr3_length: 16; clone_size: -; j_call: TRBJ2-3; cdr3_nt: TGTGCCACCAGCACAAGGACAGGGGGCGATCCAAATACGCAGTATTTT; cdr3_aa: CATSTRTGGDPNTQYF
d_call: TRBD2; v_call: TRBV7-2; cdr3_length: 18; clone_size: -; j_call: TRBJ2-2; cdr3_nt: TGTGCCAGCAGCTTGAAAGAACGACTAGCACCTCTCACCGGGGAGCTGTTTTTT; cdr3_aa: CASSLKERLAPLTGELFF
d_call: TRBD2; v_call: TRBV5-4; cdr3_length: 14; clone_size: -; j_call: TRBJ2-3; cdr3_nt: TGTGCCAGCAGCTCAGGACTAGAACCAGATACGCAGTATTTT; cdr3_aa: CASSSGLEPDTQYF
d_call: -; v_call: TRBV6-1; cdr3_length: 14; clone_size: -; j_call: TRBJ2-2; cdr3_nt: TGTGCCAGCAGTGAGCGTCCGCCGTCTGGGGAGCTGTTTTTT; cdr3_aa: CASSERPPSGELFF
d_call: TRBD2; v_call: TRBV14; cdr3_length: 17; clone_size: -; j_call: TRBJ2-7; cdr3_nt: TGTGCCAGCAGCCAAATCGGGGGGGCCGAGGAGATATACGAGCAGTACTTC; cdr3_aa: CASSQIGGAEEIYEQYF
d_call: -; v_call: TRBV2; cdr3_length: 14; clone_size: -; j_call: TRBJ1-5; cdr3_nt: TGTGCCAGCAGTGGGCTAGCAGTCGATCAGCCCCAGCATTTT; cdr3_aa: CASSGLAVDQPQHF
d_call: TRBD2; v_call: TRBV4-1; cdr3_length: 18; clone_size: -; j_call: TRBJ2-7; cdr3_nt: TGCGCCAGCAGCCAAGGACCTAGGACTAGCCTTACTCCCTACGAGCAGTACTTC; cdr3_aa: CASSQGPRTSLTPYEQYF
d_call: TRBD1; v_call: TRBV7-9; cdr3_length: 16; clone_size: -; j_call: TRBJ2-1; cdr3_nt: TGTGCCAGCAGCGTCACGTTCGGGACAGTCAGTGATGAGCAGTTCTTC; cdr3_aa: CASSVTFGTVSDEQFF
d_call: TRBD1; v_call: TRBV19; cdr3_length: 10; clone_size: few; j_call: TRBJ1-1; cdr3_nt: TGTGCCAGTGGAGACAGGGGATCTTTCTTT; cdr3_aa: CASGDRGSFF
d_call: -; v_call: TRBV19; cdr3_length: 14; clone_size: -; j_call: TRBJ2-2; cdr3_nt: TGTGCCAGTACTCAGGACCGGAACACCGGGGAGCTGTTTTTT; cdr3_aa: CASTQDRNTGELFF
d_call: -; v_call: TRBV7-9; cdr3_length: 13; clone_size: once; j_call: TRBJ2-7; cdr3_nt: TGTGCCAGCAGCTTTGAACAGGGCGACGAGCAGTACTTC; cdr3_aa: CASSFEQGDEQYF
d_call: -; v_call: TRBV7-9; cdr3_length: 13; clone_size: -; j_call: TRBJ2-2; cdr3_nt: TGTGCCAGCAGCCTCCTGAACACCGGGGAGCTGTTTTTT; cdr3_aa: CASSLLNTGELFF
d_call: TRBD1; v_call: TRBV4-3; cdr3_length: 15; clone_size: -; j_call: TRBJ2-3; cdr3_nt: TGCGCCAGCAGCCAATTGGGACAGGCCACAGATACGCAGTATTTT; cdr3_aa: CASSQLGQATDTQYF
d_call: -; v_call: TRBV28; cdr3_length: 15; clone_size: -; j_call: TRBJ1-5; cdr3_nt: TGTGCCAGCAGTTCCCTACACCCGCTAAATCAGCCCCAGCATTTT; cdr3_aa: CASSSLHPLNQPQHF
d_call: -; v_call: TRBV10-3; cdr3_length: 14; clone_size: few; j_call: TRBJ2-5; cdr3_nt: TGTGCCATCAGAAGCGGCGAGGGGGTAGAGACCCAGTACTTC; cdr3_aa: CAIRSGEGVETQYF
d_call: -; v_call: TRBV9; cdr3_length: 15; clone_size: -; j_call: TRBJ1-1; cdr3_nt: TGTGCCAGCAGCGTAGGCCCGCTCATGAACACTGAAGCTTTCTTT; cdr3_aa: CASSVGPLMNTEAFF
d_call: -; v_call: TRBV9; cdr3_length: 15; clone_size: few; j_call: TRBJ1-1; cdr3_nt: TGTGCCAGCAGCGTAGCCGACGGCCAGAACACTGAAGCTTTCTTT; cdr3_aa: CASSVADGQNTEAFF
d_call: TRBD1; v_call: TRBV4-1; cdr3_length: 15; clone_size: -; j_call: TRBJ2-1; cdr3_nt: TGCGCCAGCAGCTCCGACAGGGCCACCTACAATGAGCAGTTCTTC; cdr3_aa: CASSSDRATYNEQFF
d_call: TRBD2; v_call: TRBV10-3; cdr3_length: 17; clone_size: -; j_call: TRBJ2-2; cdr3_nt: TGTGCCATCAGTGAATCGACTAGCGGAGGGGGGACCGGGGAGCTGTTTTTT; cdr3_aa: CAISESTSGGGTGELFF
d_call: -; v_call: TRBV2; cdr3_length: 12; clone_size: few; j_call: TRBJ1-2; cdr3_nt: TGTGCCAGCAAGATTGCAGGGCACGGCTACACCTTC; cdr3_aa: CASKIAGHGYTF
d_call: -; v_call: TRBV2; cdr3_length: 12; clone_size: large; j_call: TRBJ2-5; cdr3_nt: TGTGCCAGCAGCCATACCCCAGAGACCCAGTACTTC; cdr3_aa: CASSHTPETQYF
d_call: -; v_call: TRBV7-8; cdr3_length: 15; clone_size: -; j_call: TRBJ1-3; cdr3_nt: TGTGCCAGCTCCCCCGGACGGGTATCAGGAAACACCATATATTTT; cdr3_aa: CASSPGRVSGNTIYF
d_call: -; v_call: TRBV2; cdr3_length: 14; clone_size: -; j_call: TRBJ1-5; cdr3_nt: TGTGCCAGCAGTGTGTGGGGAAGCAATCAGCCCCAGCATTTT; cdr3_aa: CASSVWGSNQPQHF
d_call: -; v_call: TRBV27; cdr3_length: 14; clone_size: few; j_call: TRBJ1-1; cdr3_nt: TGTGCCAGCAGTTCCCCCTTACGGAACACTGAAGCTTTCTTT; cdr3_aa: CASSSPLRNTEAFF
d_call: -; v_call: TRBV5-5; cdr3_length: 13; clone_size: few; j_call: TRBJ2-7; cdr3_nt: TGTGCCAGCAGCTTCGCAGGGGTAGACGAGCAGTACTTC; cdr3_aa: CASSFAGVDEQYF
d_call: -; v_call: TRBV19; cdr3_length: 15; clone_size: -; j_call: TRBJ1-5; cdr3_nt: TGTGCCAGTAGCTTAGAGGTCGGAAGCAATCAGCCCCAGCATTTT; cdr3_aa: CASSLEVGSNQPQHF
d_call: -; v_call: TRBV19; cdr3_length: 14; clone_size: -; j_call: TRBJ1-3; cdr3_nt: TGTGCCAGTAGTATAGGACAGTCTGGAAACACCATATATTTT; cdr3_aa: CASSIGQSGNTIYF
d_call: TRBD1; v_call: TRBV6-6; cdr3_length: 15; clone_size: once; j_call: TRBJ1-6; cdr3_nt: TGTGCCAGCAGCTTAGAGGGACAGAGTAATTCACCCCTCCACTTT; cdr3_aa: CASSLEGQSNSPLHF
d_call: -; v_call: TRBV19; cdr3_length: 14; clone_size: -; j_call: TRBJ2-7; cdr3_nt: TGTGCCAGTATGCCCGGGGGTGGGGACTACGAGCAGTACTTC; cdr3_aa: CASMPGGGDYEQYF